This entry features one T cell receptor beta chain sequence. The data belong to a study of blood T cell repertoires in COVID-19. Some clones are missing from TCRdb's copy, which holds only in-frame ones; the method was immunoSEQ multiplex PCR. The profile shows 110,000 or so clones, 70% to 90% of them singletons. Per the germline V gene, CDR1 is MDHEN and CDR2 is SYDVKM. This CDR3 spans 16 amino acids. V lost 5 bases to trimming and J lost 3 bases; unmatched junction nucleotides: 13. The chain uses TRBV28 and TRBJ2-7; 7 bases align to TRBD1. The receptor was isolated from an older woman who had recovered from COVID-19. The sample comprised peripheral blood. CDR3 in amino acids: CASSTNRGGLYYEQYF. The DNA for the CDR3 is TGTGCCAGCAGTACGAACAGGGGTGGCCTGTACTACGAGCAGTACTTC.